This TCR beta chain was obtained from a study of radiotherapy plus CTLA-4 blockade in lung cancer. Study context: In approximately 17% of patients, objective responses were seen; roughly 30% had disease control. The study, taken as a whole, reports: In blood, tumor-derived TCR clones expanded after radiotherapy plus ipilimumab. Early clone dynamics of blood T cells, plus interferon-beta, reportedly predicted response best.

The V and J ends lost 4 bases and 4 bases respectively, with 16 bases between them. There are 15 residues in the CDR3. Per germline, CDR1 SGHVS and CDR2 FNYEAQ. Points on this clone: The antigen is unknown.

Assay used: immunoSEQ multiplex PCR; TCRdb lists only in-frame clones, some missing. The top ten clones hold approximately 15% of a sample with about 30,000 clones, around 80% of them seen once. The receptor was isolated from a human donor with non-small cell lung cancer that progressed on radiotherapy plus ipilimumab. The specimen was peripheral blood, collected from a patient treated with radiotherapy plus ipilimumab. The V gene is TRBV7-6, the J gene TRBJ1-1; D is unclear. Here the CDR3 reads CASSSVANQGTEAFF. In DNA form, the CDR3 reads TGTGCCAGCAGCTCGGTGGCCAATCAAGGCACTGAAGCTTTCTTT.